A single sample gave rise to the 8 T cell receptor beta chains below, sequenced in a study of shared clonotypes between healthy human individuals. Terminally differentiated effector memory CD45RA+ cells were excluded by CCR7 positive selection of CD45RO-negative cells. The table came from immunoSEQ multiplex PCR; TCRdb's copy has only in-frame clones and leaves some out. The sample yields roughly 810,000 clones, about 96% seen once. Specimen: naive CD8+ T cells sorted from blood. The receptors derive from a man aged 25 to 45 in good health.

V and J are TRBV5-4 and TRBJ2-1; tentatively, D is TRBD2 (5 bases). The CDR3 is made up of 15 amino acids. Germline-derived CDR1 and CDR2 are SGHNT and YYREEE (reference sequence). V was pared by 4 bases and J by 2 bases, with 13 bases between. The CDR3 loop is CASSHTTAAYNEQFF. In nucleotides, the CDR3 is TGTGCCAGCAGCCACACAACAGCGGCCTACAATGAGCAGTTCTTC. Drawing the rest from reference TRBV5-4 and TRBJ2-1, the complete variable domain is ETGVTQSPTHLIKTRGQQVTLRCSSQSGHNTVSWYQQALGQGPQFIFQYYREEENGRGNFPPRFSGLQFPNYSSELNVNALELDDSALYLCASSHTTAAYNEQFFGPGTRLTVL.

V is TRBV27 and J is TRBJ2-1; D unclear. CDR1 is MNHEY and CDR2 is SMNVEV in the germline V gene (reference sequence). The CDR3 has 12 residues. Trimming stripped 7 bases from V and 5 bases from J, with 9 bases between. DNA of the CDR3: TGTGCCAGCACACGCTTTAACAATGAGCAGTTCTTC. This encodes CASTRFNNEQFF.

J is TRBJ2-2 and V is TRBV7-9; D uncertain. The germline V and J ends were trimmed by 7 bases and 7 bases, with 13 bases remaining between them. This CDR3 region has 13 residues. Germline CDR1 and CDR2: SEHNR and FQNEAQ (reference sequence). This CDR3 is CASISIMGGELFF. The CDR3 DNA follows: TGTGCCAGCATTTCGATCATGGGCGGGGAGCTGTTTTTT.

V gene TRBV12-5 combines with J gene TRBJ2-1, with D maybe TRBD2 (5 bases). The germline gives CDR1 LGHNT, CDR2 FRNRAP. The CDR3 is 14 residues long. The V end was cut by 6 bases, the J end by 7 bases, with 16 bases between. The CDR3 sequence is CASGPAAGTNEQFF. DNA for the CDR3: TGTGCTAGTGGCCCCGCCGCGGGTACTAATGAGCAGTTCTTC.

The gene calls are TRBV4-2 and TRBJ1-1, with unresolved D. This CDR3 has 15 residues. Trimming pared 0 bases from V and 0 bases from J, leaving 8 bases between. CDR1 is LGHNA, CDR2 YNFKEQ, per germline. The CDR3: CASSQDSTMNTEAFF. The CDR3 DNA follows: TGTGCCAGCAGCCAAGATTCAACCATGAACACTGAAGCTTTCTTT.

This sequence joins TRBV21-1 and TRBJ2-7; the table's TRBD1 call for D was not verified on the DNA. TRBV21-1 is a pseudogene locus. CDR3 length: 16 amino acids. CDR3 DNA sequence: TGTGCCAGCAGCAAGGGGGGTTTAGGACAGGTCTACGAGCAGTACTTC. Translated, it gives CASSKGGLGQVYEQYF.

This sequence joins TRBV15 and TRBJ2-6, with TRBD1 matching 7 bases. Looked up from germline, CDR1 is LNHNV and CDR2 is YYDKDF (reference sequence). The CDR3 runs to 17 residues. Trimming cost V 1 base and J 0 bases; bases outside gene matches: 3. CDR3 loop: CATSRATGVSGANVLTF. The DNA of the CDR3 is TGTGCCACCAGCAGAGCCACAGGGGTCTCTGGGGCCAACGTCCTGACTTTC.

J is TRBJ1-3 and V is TRBV2; D gene ambiguous. In germline, CDR1 is SNHLY, CDR2 FYNNEI. Trimming removed 11 bases at V and 3 bases at J, with 5 bases between. CDR3 length equals 10 residues. In DNA, the CDR3 is TGTGCCCTGGGTGGAAACACCATATATTTT. This gives the protein CALGGNTIYF.